The 13 T cell receptor beta chains below all came from one sample that was sequenced in a study of human T cells and chemical hapten exposure. As to time point: patch test 2, 6 weeks after DPC sensitization. Documented treatment: therapeutic diphenylcyclopropenone sensitization with weekly scalp DPC. MiXCR, run by TCRdb on the RACE reads, gives a single entry per CDR3 protein. Of 110,000 to 150,000 distinct CDR3 sequences listed, approximately 12% were seen once; the top ten hold around 1.4%. The sample here was whole blood, taken in connection with sensitization to the hapten diphenylcyclopropenone (DPC). The receptors originated from a woman aged 45 to 65 with alopecia areata. Some clones in this sample may be carry-over from other donors' samples.

The rearrangement joins TRBV28 to TRBJ2-7, with no clear D. This CDR3 spans 15 amino acids. Germline CDR1 reads MDHEN; CDR2 reads SYDVKM. V lost 6 bases, J lost 1 base, and 16 bases lay in between. The CDR3 region is CASRARPYGSYEQYF. DNA for the CDR3: TGTGCCAGCAGGGCGCGACCCTACGGGTCCTACGAGCAGTACTTC.

This chain uses TRBV2 with TRBJ1-5; D call uncertain. Germline loops: CDR1 SNHLY, CDR2 FYNNEI. The V and J ends lost 7 bases and 5 bases respectively, with 12 bases between them. This CDR3 contains 13 residues. For the CDR3, the DNA is TGTGCCAGCACTTTAAGGGTTGATCAGCCCCAGCATTTT. This translates into CASTLRVDQPQHF.

The rearrangement uses TRBV7-2 and TRBJ1-5; no clear D. The CDR3 totals 13 residues. Germline assignment: CDR1 SGHTA and CDR2 FQGNSA. V shed 4 bases and J shed 2 bases, with 6 bases lying between them. CDR3 sequence: CASSSDRNQPQHF. CDR3 coding DNA: TGTGCCAGCAGCTCGGACCGCAATCAGCCCCAGCATTTT. Drawing the rest from reference TRBV7-2 and TRBJ1-5, the complete variable domain is GAGVSQSPSNKVTEKGKDVELRCDPISGHTALYWYRQSLGQGLEFLIYFQGNSAPDKSGLPSDRFSAERTGGSVSTLTIQRTQQEDSAVYLCASSSDRNQPQHFGDGTRLSIL.

This clonotype was detected a few times. The CDR3 sequence is CSAPLAGLIYNEQFF. DNA for the CDR3: TGCAGTGCCCCTTTAGCGGGACTAATCTACAATGAGCAGTTCTTC. V is TRBV20-1 and J is TRBJ2-1; TRBD2 agrees at 8 bases. The CDR3 sequence is 15 residues long. Germline CDR1 is DFQATT and CDR2 is SNEGSKA (reference sequence). Trimming at V came to 6 bases and at J to 3 bases, leaving 10 bases not matched to a gene.

There are a few counts of this clonotype. V is TRBV10-3 and J is TRBJ2-1, with 12 bases lining up with TRBD1. J gave up 8 bases and V 7 bases, and 6 bases lay outside the gene matches. This CDR3 is built from 14 residues. Germline CDR1 and CDR2: ENHRY and SYGVKD. This chain's CDR3 is CAIKGTGGLDEQFF. CDR3 in DNA: TGTGCCATCAAAGGGACAGGGGGCTTGGATGAGCAGTTCTTC.

The chain couples TRBV29-1 to TRBJ2-3; no firm D call. V was trimmed by 5 bases and J by 3 bases, leaving 15 bases between them. Germline values: CDR1 SQVTM, CDR2 ANQGSEA. The CDR3 is 14 amino acids. The CDR3: CSVSRHERTDTQYF. CDR3 in DNA: TGCAGCGTTTCAAGACATGAACGGACAGATACGCAGTATTTT.

This clonotype was counted a few times. The V and J genes are TRBV25-1 and TRBJ2-5; D not resolved. CDR1 is MGHDK and CDR2 is SYGVNS in the germline V gene. Trimming left V 1 base short and J 3 bases short, with 9 bases between. The CDR3 consists of 14 residues. The CDR3 here is CASSELRTEETQYF. Here the CDR3 DNA reads TGTGCCAGCAGTGAATTAAGGACCGAAGAGACCCAGTACTTC.

As DNA, the CDR3 is TGTGCCGCCAACCTAGCGGAGACCCAGTACTTC. This gives the protein CAANLAETQYF. The V and J genes are TRBV2 and TRBJ2-5, with a possible D match to TRBD2 (6 bases). The V and J ends lost 11 bases and 5 bases respectively, with 12 bases between them. CDR3 length: 11 amino acids. In germline, CDR1 is SNHLY, CDR2 FYNNEI.

The rearrangement uses TRBV28 and TRBJ1-5; no clear D. Germline V gene sequence: CDR1 MDHEN, CDR2 SYDVKM. This CDR3 spans 18 amino acids. V dropped 5 bases and J dropped 3 bases, with 23 bases sitting between them. The CDR3 here is CASSPGITNSPFNQPQHF. CDR3 bases: TGTGCCAGCAGTCCCGGTATAACGAACAGCCCTTTCAATCAGCCCCAGCATTTT.

The sample holds many counts of this clonotype. The chain couples TRBV10-3 to TRBJ2-5, with TRBD2 matching over 14 bases. CDR1 is ENHRY, CDR2 SYGVKD, per germline. The CDR3 contains 16 residues. J lost 3 bases, V lost 5 bases, and 5 bases had no gene match. The CDR3 region is CAISSGTSGREETQYF. In nucleotides, the CDR3 is TGTGCCATCAGTTCCGGGACTAGCGGGAGAGAAGAGACCCAGTACTTC.

This clonotype was detected many times. The chain joins TRBV28 to TRBJ2-7, with D perhaps assigned TRBD1 or TRBD2 (7 bases each). Trimming shortened V by 7 bases and J by 4 bases, and 14 bases separated the two germline ends. Germline V gives CDR1 MDHEN, CDR2 SYDVKM. The CDR3 is 13 amino acids. CDR3 sequence reads: CASKGAGAYEQYF. CDR3 coding DNA: TGTGCCAGCAAGGGGGCGGGGGCATACGAGCAGTACTTC.

The chain couples TRBV28 to TRBJ2-5; 10 nucleotides align to TRBD1. Losses at the gene ends were 6 bases for V and 6 bases for J; bases not matched to a gene: 7. Germline loops: CDR1 MDHEN, CDR2 SYDVKM. The CDR3 contains 14 residues. CDR3 sequence (DNA): TGTGCCAGCAGCGCCGGACAGGGGGGGCAGACCCAGTACTTC. Its protein is CASSAGQGGQTQYF.

This clonotype was counted a few times. V and J are TRBV3-1 and TRBJ1-6, with no clear D. V lost 3 bases and J 6 bases, leaving 12 bases between the germline ends. The germline gives CDR1 LGHDT, CDR2 YNNKEL (reference sequence). The CDR3 has 15 residues. CDR3 nucleotide sequence: TGTGCCAGCAGCCAGCTAGACTCTACTAATTCACCCCTCCACTTT. Translating it yields CASSQLDSTNSPLHF. The full variable domain, completed using reference TRBV3-1 and TRBJ1-6, is DTAVSQTPKYLVTQMGNDKSIKCEQNLGHDTMYWYKQDSKKFLKIMFSYNNKELIINETVPNRFSPKSPDKAHLNLHINSLELGDSAVYFCASSQLDSTNSPLHFGNGTRLTVT.